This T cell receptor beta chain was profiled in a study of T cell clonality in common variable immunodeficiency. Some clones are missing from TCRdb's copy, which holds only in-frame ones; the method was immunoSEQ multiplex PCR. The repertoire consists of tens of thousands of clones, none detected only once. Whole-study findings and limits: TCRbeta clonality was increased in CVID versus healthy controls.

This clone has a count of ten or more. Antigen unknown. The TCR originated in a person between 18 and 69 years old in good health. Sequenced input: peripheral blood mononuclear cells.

CDR3 amino acids: CSARVLGPGGDTQYF. Partial CDR3 DNA: TGCAGTGCTAGAGTATTGGGACCCGGGGGGGATACG. The V and J genes are TRBV20-1 and TRBJ2-3; 7 positions match TRBD2. With the read ending 3 residues before the CDR3 end, the germline J gene is used to fill in that end. The germline V gene has CDR1 DFQATT and CDR2 SNEGSKA (reference sequence). The J segment lost 6 bases and the V segment lost 1 base, leaving 10 bases of the junction unmatched. The CDR3 has 15 amino acids.